This entry lists 21 T cell receptor beta chains sequenced from one sample in a study of T cell repertoires in cytomegalovirus infection (dated by TCRdb to between 2019 and 2020). The instrument was an Illumina HiSeq 1500. TCRdb reprocessed the public reads (quality trimming at Q25 with fastp, clone calling with MiXCR) and kept in-frame beta chains. Merged by CDR3 protein, the rows form single entries marked with the most common genes and DNA. The sample table lists 150,000 to 200,000 distinct CDR3 sequences, roughly 28% of them with a count of one. The top ten constitute just over 30% of the sample. The source material was PBMCs. The receptors here all came from a human donor in good health (CMV status not recorded). Some clones in this sample may be carry-over from other donors' samples.

This clonotype came up a few times. This rearrangement joins TRBV2 to TRBJ1-2; D possibly corresponds to TRBD1 (5 bases). Germline assignment: CDR1 SNHLY and CDR2 FYNNEI. This CDR3 comprises 13 residues. Trimming removed 8 bases from V and 4 bases from J, with 14 bases in between. The CDR3 nucleotides read TGTGCCAGCTCCGAGGGGAATCTCTATGGCTACACCTTC. As protein: CASSEGNLYGYTF.

About this clonotype itself: Since the CDR3 does not end with the conserved phenylalanine or tryptophan, this likely comes from a read error. The rearrangement joins TRBV7-9 to TRBJ1-3; 7 nucleotides line up with TRBD1. The CDR3 is 16 amino acids. Germline V gene sequence: CDR1 SEHNR, CDR2 FQNEAQ (reference sequence). Trimming at V came to 3 bases and at J to 0 bases, leaving 5 bases not matched to a gene. CDR3 sequence (DNA): TGTGCCAGCAGCTTCCCAGGGGGAAACTCTGGAAACACCATATATTTG. Amino acids: CASSFPGGNSGNTIYL.

The rearrangement links TRBV7-2 to TRBJ1-5; possible D gene TRBD1, 5 bases. With 3 bases removed from V and 6 bases from J, the gap between germline ends came to 12 bases. Germline CDR1 reads SGHTA; CDR2 reads FQGNSA. The CDR3 consists of 14 residues. The CDR3 DNA reads TGTGCCAGCAGCTTGCGGGGAGGGGCTCAGCCCCAGCATTTT. This translates into CASSLRGGAQPQHF.

The chain links TRBV4-1 to TRBJ2-1, with TRBD1 matching 8 bases. Germline-derived CDR1 and CDR2 are MGHRA and YSYEKL. Germline trimming cut 0 bases from V and 10 bases from J; bases unmatched to any gene: 11. The CDR3 has 16 amino acids. CDR3 sequence reads: CASSQDNRQGIREQFF. CDR3 nucleotides: TGCGCCAGCAGCCAAGATAACAGACAGGGGATTAGGGAGCAGTTCTTC.

The V gene is TRBV7-9, the J gene TRBJ2-1; no firm D call. The V gene lost 3 bases and the J gene lost 7 bases, with 13 bases spanning the gap. Germline CDR1 is SEHNR and CDR2 is FQNEAQ (reference sequence). This CDR3 has 14 amino acids. This CDR3 is CASSFNRIRNEQFF. The CDR3 DNA reads as TGTGCCAGCAGCTTCAATCGAATTCGGAATGAGCAGTTCTTC.

The table lists this clonotype with many counts. The rearrangement uses TRBV6-2 or TRBV6-3 and TRBJ1-1; 8 bases are a match to TRBD1. CDR3 size: 15 residues. Germline CDR1 and CDR2: MNHEY and SVGEGT. J gave up 4 bases and V 4 bases, and 8 bases lay outside the gene matches. The CDR3 DNA sequence: TGTGCCAGCAGTTCCGCCGGACAGGGTGGCACTGAAGCTTTCTTT. It is translated as CASSSAGQGGTEAFF.

This clonotype came up a few times. This sequence joins TRBV4-1 and TRBJ1-3; D gene unclear. Germline CDR1 MGHRA, CDR2 YSYEKL. Trimming left V 0 bases short and J 1 base short, with 7 bases between. The CDR3 totals 15 residues. The chain's CDR3 is CASSQEGVSGNTIYF. CDR3 coding DNA: TGCGCCAGCAGCCAAGAGGGAGTTTCTGGAAACACCATATATTTT.

In this sample, this clonotype turned up once. The gene calls are TRBV6-8 and TRBJ1-2; the match to TRBD1 covers 7 bases. The CDR3 has 13 amino acids. The trim removed 6 bases at V and 6 bases at J, leaving 7 bases unmatched. CDR1 MNHGY and CDR2 SAAAGT come from the germline V gene. CDR3 nucleotide sequence: TGTGCCAGCAGACCCGACAGGGTAAATGGCTACACCTTC. This encodes CASRPDRVNGYTF.

This clonotype was seen more than once but under ten times. The V call is TRBV10-2, the J call TRBJ2-7, with 7 bases lining up with TRBD2. CDR3 length: 15 amino acids. Germline V gives CDR1 WSHSY, CDR2 SAAADI. The J segment lost 0 bases and the V segment lost 1 base, leaving 3 bases of the junction unmatched. The CDR3 DNA sequence: TGCGCCAGCAGTGAGTATGGCGGGGGCTCCTACGAGCAGTACTTC. Residues: CASSEYGGGSYEQYF.

For this clonotype: Possible read error: a much larger clone is one base away. The genes are TRBV7-2 and TRBJ1-5, with 9 bases fitting TRBD1. This CDR3 spans 14 amino acids. Germline CDR1 is SGHTA and CDR2 is FQGNSA. The CDR3 here is CASSTEDRGAPHHF. The CDR3 DNA sequence: TGTGCCAGCAGCACAGAGGACAGGGGCGCCCCCCATCATTTT.

V usage is TRBV18 and J usage is TRBJ1-2; D is possibly TRBD1 (6 bases). The germline gives CDR1 KGHSH, CDR2 LQKENI. The CDR3 length is 16 residues. V lost 3 bases and J 3 bases, leaving 17 bases between the germline ends. The CDR3 region has the DNA TGTGCCAGCTCACCCTTGGGGACACCCAGGGACTATGGCTACACCTTC. Protein sequence: CASSPLGTPRDYGYTF.

This clonotype was found a few times. This sequence joins TRBV6-1 and TRBJ1-1, with D unresolved. The CDR3 consists of 14 residues. Germline V gene sequence: CDR1 MNHNS, CDR2 SASEGT. The V end lost 5 bases, the J end lost 0 bases, and 10 bases lay between the germline ends. The CDR3 DNA reads TGTGCCAGCAGTTCCGTCCCATTGAACACTGAAGCTTTCTTT. This gives the protein CASSSVPLNTEAFF.

This chain uses TRBV7-6 with TRBJ2-5; 9 nucleotides align to TRBD2. The V gene end was trimmed by 5 bases and the J gene end by 3 bases; junction bases not matched to a gene: 13. The CDR3 covers 17 residues. From germline, CDR1 is SGHVS and CDR2 FNYEAQ. Written as DNA, the CDR3 is TGTGCCAGCAGCGAAGGACTAAGCGGGGGGAGGAAAGAGACCCAGTACTTC. It yields the protein CASSEGLSGGRKETQYF.

The rearrangement links TRBV12-5 to TRBJ2-6; D may be TRBD1 (5 bases). Germline lookup yields CDR1 LGHNT and CDR2 FRNRAP. V was cut by 4 bases and J by 0 bases, with 13 bases left in between. CDR3 length equals 17 residues. CDR3 coding DNA: TGTGCTAGTGGTTCCCCACAGGTCCTCTCTGGGGCCAACGTCCTGACTTTC. It codes for CASGSPQVLSGANVLTF.

This clonotype has a handful of counts. This chain joins TRBV20-1 and TRBJ1-5, with D possibly being TRBD1 (6 bases). Trimming cost V 0 bases and J 2 bases, with 11 bases left between them. Per germline, CDR1 DFQATT and CDR2 SNEGSKA (reference sequence). There are 15 residues in the CDR3. The CDR3 loop is CSARDMGAGNQPQHF. CDR3 DNA sequence: TGCAGTGCTAGAGATATGGGGGCAGGCAATCAGCCCCAGCATTTT.

This chain joins TRBV5-4 and TRBJ2-1; TRBD2 matches at 7 bases. The CDR3 has 16 residues. CDR1 and CDR2 from the germline V gene are SGHNT and YYREEE (reference sequence). V shed 0 bases, J shed 0 bases, and the junction held 3 bases outside the gene matches. This chain's CDR3 is CASSLEGGSSYNEQFF. Written as DNA, the CDR3 is TGTGCCAGCAGCTTGGAGGGCGGGAGCTCCTACAATGAGCAGTTCTTC. The full variable domain, completed using reference TRBV5-4 and TRBJ2-1, is ETGVTQSPTHLIKTRGQQVTLRCSSQSGHNTVSWYQQALGQGPQFIFQYYREEENGRGNFPPRFSGLQFPNYSSELNVNALELDDSALYLCASSLEGGSSYNEQFFGPGTRLTVL.

The V and J genes are TRBV18 and TRBJ2-7; 7 nucleotides match TRBD2. CDR3 length: 14 residues. The V and J ends lost 3 bases and 9 bases, in that order; junction bases with no gene match: 11. CDR1 KGHSH and CDR2 LQKENI come from the germline V gene. The CDR3 sequence is CASSPLGERGSQYF. For the CDR3, the DNA is TGTGCCAGCTCACCCCTGGGCGAGCGGGGATCGCAGTACTTC.

J is TRBJ1-4 and V is TRBV28, with D possibly being TRBD1 (6 bases). Trimming stripped 8 bases from V and 0 bases from J, with 10 bases between. This CDR3 has 14 residues. The V gene's germline CDR1 is MDHEN and CDR2 SYDVKM. The CDR3 loop is CASRDRPTNEKLFF. The CDR3 DNA follows: TGTGCCAGCCGAGACAGGCCAACTAATGAAAAACTGTTTTTT.

A few counts support this clonotype. This chain connects TRBV20-1 to TRBJ2-3; 7 bases match TRBD2. The germline gives CDR1 DFQATT, CDR2 SNEGSKA (reference sequence). This CDR3 region has 15 residues. V was pared by 6 bases and J by 6 bases, with 15 bases of the junction left unmatched. CDR3 in amino acids: CSAKLLSGERDTQYF. As DNA, the CDR3 is TGCAGTGCCAAATTATTAAGCGGGGAAAGGGATACGCAGTATTTT.

The chain is built from TRBV5-1 and TRBJ2-1, with a tentative D call TRBD2 (6 bases). Germline CDR1 SGHRS, CDR2 YFSETQ. The CDR3 loop spans 15 amino acids. The germline V and J ends were trimmed by 0 bases and 1 base, with 8 bases remaining between them. The CDR3 region is CASSLASESYNEQFF. CDR3 nucleotide sequence: TGCGCCAGCAGCTTGGCTAGCGAGTCCTACAATGAGCAGTTCTTC.

This clonotype was counted at least ten times. The V gene is TRBV12-3 or TRBV12-4, the J gene TRBJ1-1; 11 nucleotides line up with TRBD1. This CDR3 is built from 16 residues. V lost 3 bases to trimming and J lost 5 bases; unmatched junction nucleotides: 8. In DNA, the CDR3 is TGTGCCAGCAGTTTTGGGACAGGGGGGAAGAGGACTGAAGCTTTCTTT. The encoded protein is CASSFGTGGKRTEAFF.